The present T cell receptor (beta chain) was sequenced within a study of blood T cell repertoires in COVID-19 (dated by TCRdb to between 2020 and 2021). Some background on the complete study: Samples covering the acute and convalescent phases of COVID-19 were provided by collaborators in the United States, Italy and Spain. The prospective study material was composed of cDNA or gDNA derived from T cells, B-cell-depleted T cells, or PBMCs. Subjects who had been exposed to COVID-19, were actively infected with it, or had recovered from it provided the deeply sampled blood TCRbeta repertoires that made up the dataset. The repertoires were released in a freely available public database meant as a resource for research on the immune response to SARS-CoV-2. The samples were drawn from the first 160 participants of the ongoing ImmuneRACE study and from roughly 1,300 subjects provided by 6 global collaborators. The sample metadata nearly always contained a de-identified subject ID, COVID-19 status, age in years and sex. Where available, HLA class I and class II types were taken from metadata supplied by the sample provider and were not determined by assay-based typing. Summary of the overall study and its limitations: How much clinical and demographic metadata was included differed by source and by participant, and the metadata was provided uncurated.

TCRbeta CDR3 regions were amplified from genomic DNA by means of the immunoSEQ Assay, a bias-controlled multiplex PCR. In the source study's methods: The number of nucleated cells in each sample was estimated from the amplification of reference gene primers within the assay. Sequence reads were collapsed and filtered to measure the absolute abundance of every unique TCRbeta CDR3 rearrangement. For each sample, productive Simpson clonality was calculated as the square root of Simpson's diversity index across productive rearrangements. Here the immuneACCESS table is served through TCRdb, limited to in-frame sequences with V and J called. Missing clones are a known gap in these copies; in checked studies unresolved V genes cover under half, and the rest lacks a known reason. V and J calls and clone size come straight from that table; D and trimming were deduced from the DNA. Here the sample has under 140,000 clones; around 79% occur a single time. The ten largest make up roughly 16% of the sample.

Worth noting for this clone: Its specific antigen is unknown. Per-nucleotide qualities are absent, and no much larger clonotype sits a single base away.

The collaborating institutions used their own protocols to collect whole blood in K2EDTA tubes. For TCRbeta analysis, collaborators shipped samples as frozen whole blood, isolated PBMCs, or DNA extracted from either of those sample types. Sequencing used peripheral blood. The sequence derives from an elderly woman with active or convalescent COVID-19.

The nucleotide sequence is given as TGTGCCAGCAGCCAAAGCCCGGGACAGGGACTCCACGAGCAGTACTTC. This sequence encodes CASSQSPGQGLHEQYF. In this chain, TRBV7-3 is recombined with TRBJ2-7; 9 nucleotides in the junction match TRBD1. V ends up 5 bases short and J 5 bases short, with an unmatched junction base count of 13. CDR1 SGHTA and CDR2 FQGTGA were looked up in the germline V gene. The CDR3 goes from the cysteine to the phenylalanine over 16 residues. Of all the DNA, just the CDR3 is kept, 48 bases in frame from base 1. Beyond the CDR3, the reference TRBV7-3 and TRBJ2-7 genes provide the residues; the full variable domain reads: GAGVSQTPSNKVTEKGKYVELRCDPISGHTALYWYRQSLGQGPEFLIYFQGTGAADDSGLPNDRFFAVRPEGSVSTLKIQRTERGDSAVYLCASSQSPGQGLHEQYFGPGTRLTVT.